This TCR beta chain appears in the sequencing data of a study of control samples from healthy donors and cancer patients. The length of the CDR3 is 14 residues. After removal of 5 bases from V and 11 bases from J, the junction contained 12 bases not matched to a gene. The V gene's germline CDR1 is SNHLY and CDR2 FYNNEI. This table comes from immunoSEQ multiplex PCR, and its TCRdb copy is limited to in-frame clones, with some not included. The table includes about 69,000 clones, approximately 88% detected once. The J gene is TRBJ2-3, the V gene TRBV2, with 8 bases lining up with TRBD2. The sequenced sample was PBMCs. This TCR came from a woman between 45 and 60 years old with lung cancer. CDR3 coding DNA: TGTGCCAGCAGTCAAATGGGTAGCGGGGCCATGCAGTATTTT. Encoded protein: CASSQMGSGAMQYF.